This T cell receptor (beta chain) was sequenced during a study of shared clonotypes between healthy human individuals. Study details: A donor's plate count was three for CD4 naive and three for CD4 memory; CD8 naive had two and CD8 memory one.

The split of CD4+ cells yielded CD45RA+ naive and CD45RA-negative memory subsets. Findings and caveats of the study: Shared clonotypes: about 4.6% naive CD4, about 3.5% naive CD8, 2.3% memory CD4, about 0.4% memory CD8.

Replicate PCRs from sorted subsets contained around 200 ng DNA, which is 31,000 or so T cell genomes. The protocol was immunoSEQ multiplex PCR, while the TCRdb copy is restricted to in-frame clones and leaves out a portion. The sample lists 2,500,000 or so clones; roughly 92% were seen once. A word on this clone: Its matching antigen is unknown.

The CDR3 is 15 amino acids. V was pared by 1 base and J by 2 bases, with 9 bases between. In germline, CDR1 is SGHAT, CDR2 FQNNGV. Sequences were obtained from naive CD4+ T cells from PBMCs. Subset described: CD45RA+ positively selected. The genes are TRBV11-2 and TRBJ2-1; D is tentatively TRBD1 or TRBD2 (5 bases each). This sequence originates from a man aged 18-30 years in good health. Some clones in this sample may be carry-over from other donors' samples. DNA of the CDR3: TGTGCCAGCAGCTTAGCGGGGCAGGCCTACAATGAGCAGTTCTTC. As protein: CASSLAGQAYNEQFF.